These 9 T cell receptor beta chains were all obtained from the same sample, sequenced in a study of T cells in Graves' hyperthyroidism and ophthalmopathy. RNA transcripts yielded amplified TCR beta CDR3 regions. An initial round of RT-PCR targeting the TCR CDR3 relied on the HTBI primer set. Each CDR3 protein is one row after TCRdb ran MiXCR on the multiplex PCR reads. The sample holds roughly 600,000 distinct CDR3 sequences, 14% seen once. Material for sequencing was blood. The receptors originated from a woman in her fifties or sixties with Graves' ophthalmopathy.

The chain is built from TRBV28 and TRBJ2-2, with D possibly being TRBD2 (7 bases). In germline, CDR1 is MDHEN, CDR2 SYDVKM. Trimming cost V 2 bases and J 4 bases, with 20 bases left between them. This CDR3 has 18 residues. CDR3 sequence reads: CASSLRGGRLGVTGELFF. CDR3 nucleotides: TGTGCCAGCAGTTTAAGGGGGGGCAGACTAGGTGTCACCGGGGAGCTGTTTTTT.

This clonotype was recorded at least ten times. The chain carries TRBV7-9 and TRBJ1-2; weak D call: TRBD1 (5 bases). The V gene lost 1 base and the J gene lost 0 bases, with 18 bases spanning the gap. The germline gives CDR1 SEHNR, CDR2 FQNEAQ (reference sequence). The CDR3 has 18 residues. The CDR3 nucleotides read TGTGCCAGCAGCTTAGGGGTGACAGCCTGGGGATCTAACTATGGCTACACCTTC. This sequence encodes CASSLGVTAWGSNYGYTF.

This clonotype was counted many times. This chain uses TRBV7-2 with TRBJ2-1, with D perhaps given as TRBD1 or TRBD2 (5 bases each). The length of the CDR3 is 15 residues. Trimming stripped 4 bases from V and 3 bases from J, with 13 bases between. Per the germline V gene, CDR1 is SGHTA and CDR2 is FQGNSA. CDR3 bases: TGTGCCAGCAGCTCCGGGGCCGACTTCTACAATGAGCAGTTCTTC. This sequence encodes CASSSGADFYNEQFF.

This clonotype was seen repeatedly, ten times or more. The chain is built from TRBV18 and TRBJ2-5, with D uncertain. The CDR3 totals 16 residues. V was clipped by 4 bases and J by 4 bases, with 19 bases between them. The germline V gene has CDR1 KGHSH and CDR2 LQKENI. The CDR3, as DNA: TGTGCCAGCTCACACATCCGAGGTTCCTCCGGAGAGACCCAGTACTTC. It codes for CASSHIRGSSGETQYF. Full variable domain (rest looked up from reference TRBV18 and TRBJ2-5): NAGVMQNPRHLVRRRGQEARLRCSPMKGHSHVYWYRQLPEEGLKFMVYLQKENIIDESGMPKERFSAEFPKEGPSILRIQQVVRGDSAAYFCASSHIRGSSGETQYFGPGTRLLVL.

The CDR3 protein is CASSLTFSASYNEQFF. The CDR3 coding sequence is TGTGCCAGTAGTCTAACGTTTAGCGCGTCCTACAATGAGCAGTTCTTC. The chain uses TRBV19 and TRBJ2-1, with D maybe TRBD2 (5 bases). V was shortened by 5 bases and J by 1 base, with 15 bases between the two germline ends. The germline CDR1 and CDR2 sequences are LNHDA and SQIVND (reference sequence). This CDR3 is built from 16 residues.

This chain connects TRBV6-9 to TRBJ2-5; D is undetermined. The CDR3 extends over 14 amino acids. Germline CDR1 MNHGY, CDR2 SVAAGI. The V gene lost 4 bases and the J gene lost 5 bases, with 14 bases spanning the gap. The DNA of the CDR3 is TGTGCCAGCAGTTGCCGGTTCAGTATGGAGACCCAGTACTTC. Translated, it gives CASSCRFSMETQYF.

On this clonotype itself: It may be a read error: a sequence one base away is much more abundant. V and J are TRBV24-1 and TRBJ1-5, with D possibly being TRBD1 (5 bases). Trimming stripped 4 bases from V and 2 bases from J, with 5 bases between. The CDR3 has 13 residues. Germline V gives CDR1 KGHDR, CDR2 SFDVKD. This chain's CDR3 is CATSEGGNQPQHF. CDR3 in DNA: TGTGCCACCAGTGAGGGGGGCAATCAGCCCCAGCATTTT.

This clonotype was seen at least ten times. The V gene is TRBV7-9, the J gene TRBJ2-3; 10 bases agree with TRBD1. Per germline, CDR1 SEHNR and CDR2 FQNEAQ (reference sequence). V shed 8 bases, J shed 0 bases, and the junction held 5 bases outside the gene matches. There are 15 residues in the CDR3. CDR3 bases: TGTGCCAGCTCACGACAGGGGGCTAGCACAGATACGCAGTATTTT. Amino acid sequence: CASSRQGASTDTQYF.

In this sample, this clonotype turned up many times. The chain combines TRBV28 with TRBJ2-7; TRBD2 agrees at 9 bases. The J segment lost 5 bases and the V segment lost 7 bases, leaving 9 bases of the junction unmatched. The CDR3 has 14 residues. Germline V gene data show CDR1 as MDHEN and CDR2 as SYDVKM. The CDR3 DNA reads TGTGCCAGCACCGGGGCGGGAGGGCCCCACGAGCAGTACTTC. Its translation is CASTGAGGPHEQYF.